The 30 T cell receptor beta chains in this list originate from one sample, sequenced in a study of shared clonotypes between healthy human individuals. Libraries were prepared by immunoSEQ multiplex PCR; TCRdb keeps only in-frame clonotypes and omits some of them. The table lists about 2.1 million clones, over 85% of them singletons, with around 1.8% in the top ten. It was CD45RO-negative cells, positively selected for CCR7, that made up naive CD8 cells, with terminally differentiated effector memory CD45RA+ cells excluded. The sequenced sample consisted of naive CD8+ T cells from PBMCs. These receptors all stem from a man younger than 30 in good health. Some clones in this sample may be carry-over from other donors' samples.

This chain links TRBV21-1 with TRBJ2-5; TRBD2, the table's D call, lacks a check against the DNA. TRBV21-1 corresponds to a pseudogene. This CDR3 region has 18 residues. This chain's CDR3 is CASSKALVCRGARETQYF. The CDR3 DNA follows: TGTGCCAGCAGCAAAGCGCTTGTCTGCCGGGGGGCGCGAGAGACCCAGTACTTC.

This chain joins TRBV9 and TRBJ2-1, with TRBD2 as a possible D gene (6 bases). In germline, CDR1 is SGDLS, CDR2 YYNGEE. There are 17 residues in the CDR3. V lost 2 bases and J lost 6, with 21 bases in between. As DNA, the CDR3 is TGTGCCAGCAGCGTTCGGTCGGGCTTAGCGGAAGCCAATGAGCAGTTCTTC. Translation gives CASSVRSGLAEANEQFF.

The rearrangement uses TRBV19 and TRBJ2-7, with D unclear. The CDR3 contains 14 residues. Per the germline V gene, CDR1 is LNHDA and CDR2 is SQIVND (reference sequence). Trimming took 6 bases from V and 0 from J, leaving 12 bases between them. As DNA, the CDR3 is TGTGCCAGTAGATGGTCGGTAAGCTCCTACGAGCAGTACTTC. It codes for CASRWSVSSYEQYF.

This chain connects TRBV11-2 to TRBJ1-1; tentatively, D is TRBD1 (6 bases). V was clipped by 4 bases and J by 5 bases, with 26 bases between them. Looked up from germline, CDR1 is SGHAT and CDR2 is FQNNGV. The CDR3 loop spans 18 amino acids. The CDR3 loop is CASSSAVYGGHVYTEAFF. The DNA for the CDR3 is TGTGCCAGCAGCTCCGCCGTTTATGGGGGGCATGTTTATACTGAAGCTTTCTTT.

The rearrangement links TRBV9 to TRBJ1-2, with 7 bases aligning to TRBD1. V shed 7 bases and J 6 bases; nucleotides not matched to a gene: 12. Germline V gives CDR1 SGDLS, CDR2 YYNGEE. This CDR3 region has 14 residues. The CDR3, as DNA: TGTGCCAGCGCAAGACAGGGCGCCCATCATGGCTACACCTTC. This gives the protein CASARQGAHHGYTF.

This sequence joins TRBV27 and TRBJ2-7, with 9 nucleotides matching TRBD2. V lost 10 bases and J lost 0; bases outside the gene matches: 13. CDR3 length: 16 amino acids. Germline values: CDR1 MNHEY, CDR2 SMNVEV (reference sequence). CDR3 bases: TGTGCCACCATGTTCGCCGGGACTAGCATCTCCTACGAGCAGTACTTC. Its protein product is CATMFAGTSISYEQYF.

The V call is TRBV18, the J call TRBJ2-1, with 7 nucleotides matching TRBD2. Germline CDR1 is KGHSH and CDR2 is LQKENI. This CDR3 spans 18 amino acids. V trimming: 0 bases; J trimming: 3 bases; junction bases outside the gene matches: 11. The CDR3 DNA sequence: TGTGCCAGCTCACCACCCCTTCCTAGCGGCAATTTCTACAATGAGCAGTTCTTC. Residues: CASSPPLPSGNFYNEQFF.

This CDR3 is CASSLWLADEQYF. DNA of the CDR3: TGTGCCAGCAGTTTATGGCTAGCGGATGAGCAGTACTTC. The chain has TRBV28 and TRBJ2-7, with 7 bases aligning to TRBD2. Germline CDR1 is MDHEN and CDR2 is SYDVKM. The CDR3 has 13 amino acids. Trimming took 0 bases from V and 7 from J; bases not matched to a gene: 3.

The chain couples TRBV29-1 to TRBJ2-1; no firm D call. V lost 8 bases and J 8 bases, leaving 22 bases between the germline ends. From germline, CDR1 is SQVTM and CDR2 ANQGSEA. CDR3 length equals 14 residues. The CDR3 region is CSSKNPARSHEQFF. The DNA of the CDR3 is TGCAGCTCAAAAAACCCGGCCAGGTCCCATGAGCAGTTCTTC.

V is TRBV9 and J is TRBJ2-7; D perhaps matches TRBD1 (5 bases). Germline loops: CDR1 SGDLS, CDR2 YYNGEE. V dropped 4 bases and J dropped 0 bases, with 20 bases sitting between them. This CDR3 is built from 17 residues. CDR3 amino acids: CASSPHRGGATSYEQYF. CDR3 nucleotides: TGTGCCAGCAGCCCCCATAGGGGTGGGGCGACCTCCTACGAGCAGTACTTC.

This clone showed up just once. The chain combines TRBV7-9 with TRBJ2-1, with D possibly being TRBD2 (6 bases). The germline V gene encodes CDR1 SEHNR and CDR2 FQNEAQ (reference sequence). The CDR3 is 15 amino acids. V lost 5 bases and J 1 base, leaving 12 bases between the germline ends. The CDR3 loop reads CASSPGGESYNEQFF. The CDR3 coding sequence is TGTGCCAGCAGCCCCGGGGGAGAATCCTACAATGAGCAGTTCTTC.

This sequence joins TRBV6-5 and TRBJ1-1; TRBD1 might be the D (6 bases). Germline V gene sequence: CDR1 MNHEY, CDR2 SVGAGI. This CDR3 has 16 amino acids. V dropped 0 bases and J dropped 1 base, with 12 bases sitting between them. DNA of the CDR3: TGTGCCAGCAGTTACTCGATCGGGGGACAGAACACTGAAGCTTTCTTT. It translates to CASSYSIGGQNTEAFF.

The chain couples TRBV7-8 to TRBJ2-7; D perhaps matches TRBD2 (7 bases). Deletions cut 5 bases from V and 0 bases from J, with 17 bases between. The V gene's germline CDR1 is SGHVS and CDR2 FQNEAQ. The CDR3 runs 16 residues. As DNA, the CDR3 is TGTGCCAGCAGCCCAAGCGGGACACCAGCCTCCTACGAGCAGTACTTC. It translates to CASSPSGTPASYEQYF.

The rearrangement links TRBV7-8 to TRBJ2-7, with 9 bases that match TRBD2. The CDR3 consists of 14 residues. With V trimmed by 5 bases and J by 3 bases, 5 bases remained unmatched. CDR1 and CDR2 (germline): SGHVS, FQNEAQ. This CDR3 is CASSTGLASYEQYF. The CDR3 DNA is TGTGCCAGCAGCACAGGACTAGCGAGCTACGAGCAGTACTTC. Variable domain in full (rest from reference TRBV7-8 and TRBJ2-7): GAGVSQSPRYKVAKRGQDVALRCDPISGHVSLFWYQQALGQGPEFLTYFQNEAQLDKSGLPSDRFFAERPEGSVSTLKIQRTQQEDSAVYLCASSTGLASYEQYFGPGTRLTVT.

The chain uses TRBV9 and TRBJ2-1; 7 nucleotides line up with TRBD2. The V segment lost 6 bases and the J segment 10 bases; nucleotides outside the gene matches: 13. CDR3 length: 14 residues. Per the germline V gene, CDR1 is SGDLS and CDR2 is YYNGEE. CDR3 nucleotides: TGTGCCAGCAACTGGGGGGGAGCCCACGAGGAGCAGTTCTTC. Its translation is CASNWGGAHEEQFF.

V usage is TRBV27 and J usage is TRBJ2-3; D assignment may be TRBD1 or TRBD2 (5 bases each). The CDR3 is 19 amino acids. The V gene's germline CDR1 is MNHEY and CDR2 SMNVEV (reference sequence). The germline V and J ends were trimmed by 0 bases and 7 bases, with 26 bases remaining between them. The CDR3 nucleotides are TGTGCCAGCAGTTTATCAATGAGTAAACGACGGGGACCGAAGAATACGCAGTATTTT. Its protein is CASSLSMSKRRGPKNTQYF.

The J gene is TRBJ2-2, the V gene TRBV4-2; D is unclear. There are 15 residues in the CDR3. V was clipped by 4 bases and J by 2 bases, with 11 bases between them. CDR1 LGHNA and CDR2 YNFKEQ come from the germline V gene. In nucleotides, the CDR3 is TGTGCCAGCAGCCCCCATGGCGGCAACACCGGGGAGCTGTTTTTT. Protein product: CASSPHGGNTGELFF.

In nucleotides, the CDR3 is TGTGCCGCCGCCCCGGGACAAGCGGCAGATACGCAGTATTTT. It encodes CAAAPGQAADTQYF. The genes are TRBV27 and TRBJ2-3; the D gene is possibly TRBD1 (6 bases). The ends were cut back, 11 bases at V and 4 bases at J, with 19 bases in the middle. The CDR3 sequence is 14 residues long. Germline CDR1 reads MNHEY; CDR2 reads SMNVEV (reference sequence).

CDR3 loop: CASSFARTANTEAFF. For the CDR3, the DNA is TGTGCCAGCAGTTTCGCTCGGACAGCGAACACTGAAGCTTTCTTT. V usage is TRBV6-5 and J usage is TRBJ1-1; a possible D gene is TRBD1 (6 bases). This CDR3 has 15 residues. The germline V gene encodes CDR1 MNHEY and CDR2 SVGAGI. V was clipped by 4 bases and J by 1 base, with 13 bases between them.

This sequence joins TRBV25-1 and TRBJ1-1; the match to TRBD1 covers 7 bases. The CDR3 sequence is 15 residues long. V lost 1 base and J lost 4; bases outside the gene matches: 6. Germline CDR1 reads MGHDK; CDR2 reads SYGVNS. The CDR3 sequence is CASSESRGRVTEAFF. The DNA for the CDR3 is TGTGCCAGCAGTGAATCAAGGGGGCGCGTCACTGAAGCTTTCTTT. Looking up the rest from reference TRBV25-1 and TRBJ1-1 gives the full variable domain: EADIYQTPRYLVIGTGKKITLECSQTMGHDKMYWYQQDPGMELHLIHYSYGVNSTEKGDLSSESTVSRIRTEHFPLTLESARPSHTSQYLCASSESRGRVTEAFFGQGTRLTVV.

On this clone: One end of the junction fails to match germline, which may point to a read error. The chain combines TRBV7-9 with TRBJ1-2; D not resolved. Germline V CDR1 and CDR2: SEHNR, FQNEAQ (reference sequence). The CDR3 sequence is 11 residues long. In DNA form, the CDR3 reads TGTGCCAGCAGCTTAGATATGGCAACCGACTTC. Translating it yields CASSLDMATDF.

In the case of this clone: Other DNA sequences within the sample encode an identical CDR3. The CDR3 sequence: CASSPGVGELFF. CDR3 nucleotide sequence: TGTGCCAGCAGCCCGGGGGTCGGGGAGCTGTTTTTT. The rearrangement uses TRBV7-9 and TRBJ2-2; tentatively, D is TRBD2 (6 bases). This CDR3 spans 12 amino acids. Trimming shortened V by 5 bases and J by 7 bases, and 8 bases separated the two germline ends. The germline gives CDR1 SEHNR, CDR2 FQNEAQ (reference sequence).

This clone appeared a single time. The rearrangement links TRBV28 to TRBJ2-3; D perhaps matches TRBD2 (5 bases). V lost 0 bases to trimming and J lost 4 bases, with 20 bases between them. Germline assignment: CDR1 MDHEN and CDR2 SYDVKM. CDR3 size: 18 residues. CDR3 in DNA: TGTGCCAGCAGTTTATGGAATAGCGTGGGTTTTCATTCAGATACGCAGTATTTT. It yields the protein CASSLWNSVGFHSDTQYF.

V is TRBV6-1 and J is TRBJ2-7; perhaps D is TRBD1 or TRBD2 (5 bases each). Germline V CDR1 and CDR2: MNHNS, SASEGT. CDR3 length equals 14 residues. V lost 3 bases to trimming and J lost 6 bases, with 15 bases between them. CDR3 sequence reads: CASSEGVIPSEQYF. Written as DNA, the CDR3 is TGTGCCAGCAGTGAGGGGGTCATTCCGAGCGAGCAGTACTTC.

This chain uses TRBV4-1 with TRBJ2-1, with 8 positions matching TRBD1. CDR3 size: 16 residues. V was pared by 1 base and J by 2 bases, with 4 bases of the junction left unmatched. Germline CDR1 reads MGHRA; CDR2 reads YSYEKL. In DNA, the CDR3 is TGCGCCAGCAGCCAAGTGGACAGGGACGCCTACAATGAGCAGTTCTTC. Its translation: CASSQVDRDAYNEQFF.

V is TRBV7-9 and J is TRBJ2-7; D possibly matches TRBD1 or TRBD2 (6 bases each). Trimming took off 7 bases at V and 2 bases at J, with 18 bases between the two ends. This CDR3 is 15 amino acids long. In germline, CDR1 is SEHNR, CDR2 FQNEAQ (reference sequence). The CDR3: CASNIGGGQTYEQYF. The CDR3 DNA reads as TGTGCCAGCAACATAGGAGGGGGGCAGACCTACGAGCAGTACTTC. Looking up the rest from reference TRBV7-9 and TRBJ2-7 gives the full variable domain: DTGVSQNPRHKITKRGQNVTFRCDPISEHNRLYWYRQTLGQGPEFLTYFQNEAQLEKSRLLSDRFSAERPKGSFSTLEIQRTEQGDSAMYLCASNIGGGQTYEQYFGPGTRLTVT.

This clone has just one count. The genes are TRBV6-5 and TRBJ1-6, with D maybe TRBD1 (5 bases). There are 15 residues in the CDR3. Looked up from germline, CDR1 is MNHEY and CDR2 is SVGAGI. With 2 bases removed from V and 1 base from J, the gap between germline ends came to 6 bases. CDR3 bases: TGTGCCAGCAGTTACGAGGGGTCCTATAATTCACCCCTCCACTTT. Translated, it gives CASSYEGSYNSPLHF.

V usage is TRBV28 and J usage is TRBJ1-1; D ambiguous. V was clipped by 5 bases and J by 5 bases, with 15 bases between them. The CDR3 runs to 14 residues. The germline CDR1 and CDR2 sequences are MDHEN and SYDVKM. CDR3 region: CASSLQIDGTEAFF. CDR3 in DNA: TGTGCCAGCAGTCTTCAAATCGATGGAACTGAAGCTTTCTTT.

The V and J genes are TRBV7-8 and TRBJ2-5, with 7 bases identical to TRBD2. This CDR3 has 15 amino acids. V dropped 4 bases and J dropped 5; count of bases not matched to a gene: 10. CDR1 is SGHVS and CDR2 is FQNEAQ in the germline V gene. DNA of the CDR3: TGTGCCAGCAGCTCGTCTGGACTAGTTCAGGAGACCCAGTACTTC. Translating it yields CASSSSGLVQETQYF. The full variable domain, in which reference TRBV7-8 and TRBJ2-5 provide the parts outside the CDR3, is GAGVSQSPRYKVAKRGQDVALRCDPISGHVSLFWYQQALGQGPEFLTYFQNEAQLDKSGLPSDRFFAERPEGSVSTLKIQRTQQEDSAVYLCASSSSGLVQETQYFGPGTRLLVL.

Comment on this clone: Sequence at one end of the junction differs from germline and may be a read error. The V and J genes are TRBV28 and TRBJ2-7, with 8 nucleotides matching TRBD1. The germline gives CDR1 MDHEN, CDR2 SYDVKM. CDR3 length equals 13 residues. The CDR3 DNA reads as TGTGCCAGCAGTTTAGCAATCCGGGACAGGAGGGACTTC. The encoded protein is CASSLAIRDRRDF. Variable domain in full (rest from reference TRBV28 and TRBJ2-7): DVKVTQSSRYLVKRTGEKVFLECVQDMDHENMFWYRQDPGLGLRLIYFSYDVKMKEKGDIPEGYSVSREKKERFSLILESASTNQTSMYLCASSLAIRDRRDFGPGTRLTVT.